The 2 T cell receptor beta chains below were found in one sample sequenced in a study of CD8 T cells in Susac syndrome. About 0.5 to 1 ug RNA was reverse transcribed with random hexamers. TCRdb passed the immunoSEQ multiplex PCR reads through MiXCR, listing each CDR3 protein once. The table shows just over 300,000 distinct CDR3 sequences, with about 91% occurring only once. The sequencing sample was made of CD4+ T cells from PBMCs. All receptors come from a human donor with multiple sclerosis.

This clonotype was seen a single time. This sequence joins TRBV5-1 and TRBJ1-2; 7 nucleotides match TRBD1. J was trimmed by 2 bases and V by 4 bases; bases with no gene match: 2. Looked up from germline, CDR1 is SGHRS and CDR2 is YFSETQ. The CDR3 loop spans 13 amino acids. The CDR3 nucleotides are TGCGCCAGCAGCACGGGACAGAACTATGGCTACACCTTC. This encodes CASSTGQNYGYTF.

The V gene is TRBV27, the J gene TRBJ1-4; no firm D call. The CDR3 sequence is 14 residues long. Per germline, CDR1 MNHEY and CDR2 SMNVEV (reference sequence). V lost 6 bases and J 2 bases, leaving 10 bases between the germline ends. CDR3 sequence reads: CASRSQVTNEKLFF. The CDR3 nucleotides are TGTGCCAGCAGGTCGCAGGTGACTAATGAAAAACTGTTTTTT.